Presented here are 19 T cell receptor beta chains from one specimen sequenced in a study of CD8 T cells in ankylosing spondylitis. General study points: A TCR beta motif made of about eight highly homologous variants seemed typical of ankylosing spondylitis blood.

TCRdb itself ran the 5' RACE reads through MiXCR, one entry per CDR3 protein. The sample comprises 200,000 to 250,000 distinct CDR3 sequences, roughly 6.6% of which are singletons, and approximately 15% rests with the top ten. The antigens these receptors bind are not known. The sample consisted of blood, either unsorted or a sorted T cell fraction (not recorded which). The origin of the receptors is a male donor with ankylosing spondylitis.

This clonotype was observed many times. This rearrangement joins TRBV5-6 to TRBJ1-1, with D uncertain. The CDR3 runs 15 residues. Germline values: CDR1 SGHDT, CDR2 YYEEEE. The V gene lost 7 bases and the J gene lost 1 base, with 17 bases spanning the gap. This chain's CDR3 is CASSHPDWRNTEAFF. Written as DNA, the CDR3 is TGTGCCAGCTCTCACCCGGACTGGAGGAACACTGAAGCTTTCTTT.

The chain combines TRBV12-3 or TRBV12-4 with TRBJ2-1, with D possibly being TRBD1 (5 bases). V lost 1 base, J lost 10 bases, and 8 bases lay in between. The length of the CDR3 is 12 residues. The CDR3 nucleotides read TGTGCCAGCAGTTTAGACAGGACGGAGCAGTTCTTC. This sequence encodes CASSLDRTEQFF.

The DNA for the CDR3 is TGTGCCACCAGTCGTAGCGGGGGGGCAAATGAGCAGTTCTTC. Translated: CATSRSGGANEQFF. This rearrangement joins TRBV24-1 to TRBJ2-1, with 11 bases fitting TRBD2. After removal of 6 bases from V and 7 bases from J, the junction contained 4 bases not matched to a gene. Germline CDR1 reads KGHDR; CDR2 reads SFDVKD. This CDR3 has 14 amino acids.

This clonotype was recorded a few times. The chain uses TRBV11-2 and TRBJ2-1; 11 bases line up with TRBD2. J lost 2 bases, V lost 0 bases, and 18 bases had no gene match. The CDR3 consists of 22 residues. The germline V gene has CDR1 SGHAT and CDR2 FQNNGV. DNA for the CDR3: TGTGCCAGCAGCTTAGACCCTACTACTAGCGGGAGTAACCCCGCGGCCTACAATGAGCAGTTCTTC. This translates into CASSLDPTTSGSNPAAYNEQFF.

The rearrangement uses TRBV3-1 and TRBJ2-7; 7 nucleotides agree with TRBD1. V trimming: 5 bases; J trimming: 3 bases; junction bases outside the gene matches: 7. This CDR3 has 14 residues. The germline CDR1 and CDR2 sequences are LGHDT and YNNKEL (reference sequence). The CDR3 protein is CASSEQGWVYEQYF. The CDR3 coding sequence is TGTGCCAGCAGCGAACAGGGGTGGGTCTACGAGCAGTACTTC.

This clonotype was found many times. The chain combines TRBV27 with TRBJ2-2; D tentatively reads TRBD1 or TRBD2 (5 bases each). Trimming removed 3 bases at V and 3 bases at J, with 11 bases between. Germline-derived CDR1 and CDR2 are MNHEY and SMNVEV (reference sequence). This CDR3 has 15 amino acids. CDR3 protein: CASSFRGAHTGELFF. In DNA, the CDR3 is TGTGCCAGCAGTTTTAGAGGGGCTCACACCGGGGAGCTGTTTTTT.

This clonotype was detected ten times or more. The V and J genes are TRBV10-2 and TRBJ2-7; 8 nucleotides align to TRBD2. The CDR3 is made up of 14 amino acids. V gave up 2 bases and J gave up 5 bases; unmatched junction bases: 5. The V gene's germline CDR1 is WSHSY and CDR2 SAAADI. CDR3 residues: CASSEVVSGNEQYF. For the CDR3, the DNA is TGCGCCAGCAGTGAGGTTGTTAGCGGGAACGAGCAGTACTTC.

This clonotype appeared many times. The chain employs TRBV12-5 and TRBJ2-7; no definite D call. CDR1 and CDR2 (germline): LGHNT, FRNRAP. The CDR3 consists of 12 residues. V gave up 3 bases and J gave up 4 bases, with 7 bases separating them. The CDR3 loop reads CASGFSWYEQYF. CDR3 coding DNA: TGTGCTAGTGGTTTTTCATGGTACGAGCAGTACTTC.

This rearrangement joins TRBV7-2 to TRBJ2-7, with 10 bases fitting TRBD1. In germline, CDR1 is SGHTA, CDR2 FQGNSA. The CDR3 is 17 amino acids. Trimming took 5 bases from V and 1 from J; bases not matched to a gene: 11. In DNA, the CDR3 is TGTGCCAGCAGCATAATGGACAGGGGGGCTTTTTCCTACGAGCAGTACTTC. It encodes CASSIMDRGAFSYEQYF.

This clonotype was seen ten or more times. The chain couples TRBV12-3 or TRBV12-4 to TRBJ1-5; no firm D call. The germline V and J ends were trimmed by 7 bases and 6 bases, with 13 bases remaining between them. The CDR3 length is 13 residues. Here the CDR3 DNA reads TGTGCCAGCAACTTCCTACCCACTCAGCCCCAGCATTTT. Its protein product is CASNFLPTQPQHF.

This clonotype was recorded many times. The CDR3 reads CASSYTTGAGNTIYF. Written as DNA, the CDR3 is TGCGCCAGCAGCTACACGACAGGGGCTGGAAACACCATATATTTT. This chain links TRBV5-1 with TRBJ1-3; TRBD1 matches 8 bases. Germline V gives CDR1 SGHRS, CDR2 YFSETQ. Trimming at V came to 3 bases and at J to 2 bases, leaving 4 bases not matched to a gene. There are 15 residues in the CDR3.

This clonotype was counted at least ten times. This chain links TRBV7-9 with TRBJ1-3; D remains ambiguous. With 5 bases removed from V and 0 bases from J, the gap between germline ends came to 11 bases. In germline, CDR1 is SEHNR, CDR2 FQNEAQ (reference sequence). CDR3 size: 15 residues. CDR3 region: CASSPTVASGNTIYF. The CDR3 DNA reads as TGTGCCAGCAGCCCAACCGTAGCCTCTGGAAACACCATATATTTT.

Many counts were recorded for this clonotype. The chain carries TRBV5-1 and TRBJ2-1; 7 nucleotides agree with TRBD2. Germline assignment: CDR1 SGHRS and CDR2 YFSETQ. The CDR3 totals 16 residues. V shed 3 bases and J 4 bases; nucleotides not matched to a gene: 10. CDR3 DNA: TGCGCCAGCAGCTGGACCCGAGCGGGACTGTACAATGAGCAGTTCTTC. Amino acids: CASSWTRAGLYNEQFF.

In this sample, this clonotype turned up a few times. Here the CDR3 reads CASSPHRVSRESYEQYF. CDR3 coding DNA: TGTGCCAGCAGCCCCCATAGGGTTTCCAGGGAATCCTACGAGCAGTACTTC. The chain joins TRBV11-2 to TRBJ2-7; D is possibly TRBD1 (5 bases). V shed 5 bases and J shed 1 base, with 21 bases lying between them. Germline V gene lookup returns CDR1 SGHAT and CDR2 FQNNGV. CDR3 length: 17 amino acids.

At least ten counts were recorded for this clonotype. The chain joins TRBV28 to TRBJ2-4; D is unclear. CDR3 length equals 14 residues. V was pared by 6 bases and J by 1 base, with 10 bases between. CDR1 MDHEN and CDR2 SYDVKM come from the germline V gene. The DNA for the CDR3 is TGTGCCAGCAGCCCTATCTGGGCCAAAAACATTCAGTACTTC. Protein product: CASSPIWAKNIQYF.

This clonotype was seen a single time. A read error is possible here, since a much larger clone lies one base away. The chain links TRBV5-1 to TRBJ2-7; 14 bases fit TRBD2. This CDR3 has 18 amino acids. CDR1 SGHRS and CDR2 YFSETQ come from the germline V gene. The V segment lost 2 bases and the J segment 6 bases; nucleotides outside the gene matches: 13. The CDR3 DNA reads as TGCGCCAGCAGCTTTTGGACTAGCGGGAGGCATTTGCCCTGCGAGCAGTACTTC. Translation gives CASSFWTSGRHLPCEQYF.

This clonotype appeared many times. This chain connects TRBV12-3 or TRBV12-4 to TRBJ1-2; D unclear. The CDR3 loop spans 12 amino acids. Between the trimmed V and J ends, which lost 6 bases and 2 bases, there was a span of 7 bases. The CDR3 here is CASRRENYGYTF. The CDR3 DNA follows: TGTGCCAGCAGAAGGGAAAACTATGGCTACACCTTC.

The chain has TRBV6-5 and TRBJ2-5, with D perhaps TRBD1 (7 bases). Trimming shortened V by 2 bases and J by 0 bases, and 19 bases separated the two germline ends. This CDR3 contains 18 residues. Germline loops: CDR1 MNHEY, CDR2 SVGAGI. In DNA, the CDR3 is TGTGCCAGCAGTTACGACAGGGAGGCACGGTTGCACCAAGAGACCCAGTACTTC. Amino acid sequence: CASSYDREARLHQETQYF.

There are many counts of this clonotype. CDR3 in amino acids: CASSLKIAGEQFF. As DNA, the CDR3 is TGTGCCAGCAGCTTAAAGATAGCGGGTGAGCAGTTCTTC. The chain is built from TRBV7-3 and TRBJ2-1, with 7 bases that match TRBD2. V shed 1 base, J shed 9 bases, and the junction held 3 bases outside the gene matches. The CDR3 runs 13 residues. Germline CDR1 and CDR2: SGHTA and FQGTGA. Variable domain in full (rest from reference TRBV7-3 and TRBJ2-1): GAGVSQTPSNKVTEKGKYVELRCDPISGHTALYWYRQSLGQGPEFLIYFQGTGAADDSGLPNDRFFAVRPEGSVSTLKIQRTERGDSAVYLCASSLKIAGEQFFGPGTRLTVL.